The present entry profiles one T cell receptor beta chain with its context. Its antigen is unknown. The sample originates from a study of cytomegalovirus exposure and HLA in healthy donors. Study observations and caveats: It was confirmed in vitro that a few of the CMV-associated chains were specific for CMV antigens.

Clones were read by immunoSEQ multiplex PCR, and TCRdb kept only the in-frame ones, dropping some. The sample consists of under 250,000 clones, roughly 91% of them appearing once. The CDR3 runs 17 residues. The germline V and J ends were trimmed by 6 bases and 11 bases, with 30 bases remaining between them. The V gene's germline CDR1 is SGHRS and CDR2 YFSETQ. The V and J genes are TRBV5-1 and TRBJ2-1; TRBD2 is a possible D gene (5 bases). The TCR was taken from a woman aged 18-29 years in good health and CMV-seropositive. Input material: PBMCs. The CDR3 sequence: CASTPPALREYPAKQFF. The CDR3 DNA follows: TGCGCCAGCACGCCCCCCGCTTTGAGGGAGTACCCCGCTAAGCAGTTCTTC.